Following are 31 T cell receptor beta chains from one sample sequenced in a study of blood T cell repertoires in COVID-19. Repertoires were generated with immunoSEQ multiplex PCR, while TCRdb's copy carries only in-frame clones and drops some. The sample gives roughly 250,000 clones, about 85% of which show up once; 0.87% is in the top ten. The sequenced sample consisted of peripheral blood. All receptors come from a human donor with COVID-19, enrolled during active disease. The donor label of this sample is uncertain.

The V and J genes are TRBV2 and TRBJ2-1; 9 bases match TRBD2. Germline V CDR1 and CDR2: SNHLY, FYNNEI. There are 14 residues in the CDR3. V was clipped by 5 bases and J by 5 bases; unmatched bases: 4. This chain's CDR3 is CASSMGLANNEQFF. The CDR3 coding sequence is TGTGCCAGCAGTATGGGACTAGCTAACAATGAGCAGTTCTTC.

This clone came up a few times. The chain uses TRBV18 and TRBJ1-4; D is possibly TRBD1 (5 bases). Germline V gene sequence: CDR1 KGHSH, CDR2 LQKENI. V lost 6 bases, J lost 5 bases, and 10 bases lay in between. The CDR3 is made up of 13 amino acids. CDR3 bases: TGTGCCAGCTCGGAGACAGCAAATGAAAAACTGTTTTTT. This translates into CASSETANEKLFF.

The chain carries TRBV6-5 and TRBJ1-5; 7 nucleotides agree with TRBD1. V shed 4 bases and J 4 bases; nucleotides not matched to a gene: 1. CDR3 length: 13 residues. Germline V lookup: CDR1 MNHEY, CDR2 SVGAGI. CDR3 protein: CASSWDRNQPQHF. CDR3 in DNA: TGTGCCAGCAGTTGGGACAGAAATCAGCCCCAGCATTTT.

J is TRBJ2-5 and V is TRBV7-2, with TRBD2 matching over 12 bases. The CDR3 sequence is 16 residues long. Trimming took 2 bases from V and 5 from J; bases not matched to a gene: 6. Germline-derived CDR1 and CDR2 are SGHTA and FQGNSA. The CDR3 region has the DNA TGTGCCAGCAGCTTAACACTAGCGGGAGGCGGTGAGACCCAGTACTTC. Translating gives CASSLTLAGGGETQYF.

In DNA, the CDR3 is TGTGCCAGCAGCATCCGGGACAGGGGGCACTACCGTTGGGCTGACACCTTC. Translation: CASSIRDRGHYRWADTF. The rearrangement links TRBV7-2 to TRBJ1-2; 12 bases match TRBD1. Germline-derived CDR1 and CDR2 are SGHTA and FQGNSA. CDR3 length equals 17 residues. The J segment lost 12 bases and the V segment lost 5 bases, leaving 19 bases of the junction unmatched.

This sequence joins TRBV4-1 and TRBJ1-4; D uncertain. Germline V CDR1 and CDR2: MGHRA, YSYEKL. The V and J ends lost 1 base and 7 bases respectively, with 7 bases between them. This CDR3 spans 13 amino acids. The CDR3 nucleotides are TGCGCCAGCAGCCAAGGTCTAAGTGAAAAACTGTTTTTT. As protein: CASSQGLSEKLFF.

This chain uses TRBV7-3 with TRBJ2-3; TRBD2 might be the D (6 bases). CDR3 size: 16 residues. From germline, CDR1 is SGHTA and CDR2 FQGTGA. V was cut by 0 bases and J by 2 bases, with 12 bases left in between. The CDR3 DNA reads TGTGCCAGCAGCTTAACTAGCGGAGCTTTCACAGATACGCAGTATTTT. It specifies CASSLTSGAFTDTQYF.

The chain recombines TRBV28 with TRBJ2-3, with 9 bases aligning to TRBD2. There are 14 residues in the CDR3. The germline V gene has CDR1 MDHEN and CDR2 SYDVKM. Trimming took 11 bases from V and 4 from J; bases not matched to a gene: 10. The CDR3 reads CAWGLAGESDTQYF. The CDR3 nucleotides are TGTGCCTGGGGATTAGCGGGAGAATCAGATACGCAGTATTTT.

This chain uses TRBV21-1 with TRBJ2-1; the table's D call, TRBD1, has no DNA check behind it. TRBV21-1 is reported as a pseudogene. The CDR3 totals 17 residues. DNA for the CDR3: TGTGCCAGCAGGGCGGTCAAGGGGGCCAGGTCCTACAATGAGCAGTTCTTC. Protein: CASRAVKGARSYNEQFF.

This clone was detected only a few times. The V gene is TRBV5-1, the J gene TRBJ2-7; 8 nucleotides match TRBD2. In germline, CDR1 is SGHRS, CDR2 YFSETQ. V lost 4 bases to trimming and J lost 5 bases; unmatched junction nucleotides: 8. This CDR3 is built from 14 residues. The CDR3 bases are TGCGCCAGCAGCACGGGACTAGTTGTCGACGAGCAGTACTTC. As protein: CASSTGLVVDEQYF.

The chain links TRBV5-1 to TRBJ2-7, with 9 bases matching TRBD1. V trimming: 4 bases; J trimming: 6 bases; junction bases outside the gene matches: 8. Germline V gene lookup returns CDR1 SGHRS and CDR2 YFSETQ. This CDR3 contains 14 residues. The CDR3 here is CASSEGQGLGEQYF. The CDR3 DNA reads TGCGCCAGCAGCGAGGGACAGGGCCTCGGCGAGCAGTACTTC.

CDR3: CSASQGLGRNSPLHF. In DNA form, the CDR3 reads TGCAGTGCTAGTCAGGGGCTAGGGCGGAATTCACCCCTCCACTTT. The chain couples TRBV20-1 to TRBJ1-6, with D tentatively TRBD1 (6 bases). V was pared by 3 bases and J by 7 bases, with 16 bases between. Germline CDR1 is DFQATT and CDR2 is SNEGSKA (reference sequence). This CDR3 has 15 residues.

This chain connects TRBV9 to TRBJ1-1, with 8 bases fitting TRBD1. The CDR3 is 17 residues long. The germline V gene has CDR1 SGDLS and CDR2 YYNGEE. V shed 0 bases, J shed 1 base, and the junction held 8 bases outside the gene matches. CDR3 amino acids: CASSVAGQGATNTEAFF. The CDR3 DNA follows: TGTGCCAGCAGCGTAGCTGGGCAGGGGGCTACGAACACTGAAGCTTTCTTT. The variable domain in full, completed from reference TRBV9 and TRBJ1-1, reads DSGVTQTPKHLITATGQRVTLRCSPRSGDLSVYWYQQSLDQGLQFLIQYYNGEERAKGNILERFSAQQFPDLHSELNLSSLELGDSALYFCASSVAGQGATNTEAFFGQGTRLTVV.

The J gene is TRBJ1-4, the V gene TRBV24-1; no definite D call. Per germline, CDR1 KGHDR and CDR2 SFDVKD. The CDR3 contains 13 residues. Trimming took off 3 bases at V and 7 bases at J, with 8 bases between the two ends. In DNA, the CDR3 is TGTGCCACCAGTGATGAGGCACCTGAAAAACTGTTTTTT. Its translation is CATSDEAPEKLFF.

The rearrangement uses TRBV7-2 and TRBJ2-1; TRBD2 matches at 8 bases. Germline-derived CDR1 and CDR2 are SGHTA and FQGNSA. After removal of 1 base from V and 8 bases from J, the junction contained 7 bases not matched to a gene. CDR3 length: 15 residues. The CDR3 reads CASSLVAGLRDEQFF. CDR3 DNA sequence: TGTGCCAGCAGCTTAGTAGCGGGGTTGCGGGATGAGCAGTTCTTC.

V gene TRBV27 combines with J gene TRBJ1-4; D is ambiguous. V shed 5 bases and J shed 0 bases, with 10 bases lying between them. Germline assignment: CDR1 MNHEY and CDR2 SMNVEV (reference sequence). CDR3 size: 15 residues. CDR3 amino acids: CASSLNPATNEKLFF. CDR3 in DNA: TGTGCCAGCAGTCTAAACCCCGCAACTAATGAAAAACTGTTTTTT. Filled out from reference TRBV27 and TRBJ1-4, the complete variable domain reads EAQVTQNPRYLITVTGKKLTVTCSQNMNHEYMSWYRQDPGLGLRQIYYSMNVEVTDKGDVPEGYKVSRKEKRNFPLILESPSPNQTSLYFCASSLNPATNEKLFFGSGTQLSVL.

Concerning this clone itself: Sequence at one end of the junction differs from germline and may be a read error. V usage is TRBV7-7 and J usage is TRBJ2-1, with a tentative D call TRBD1 (5 bases). The CDR3 consists of 13 residues. Looked up from germline, CDR1 is SSHAT and CDR2 is FNYEAQ (reference sequence). This chain's CDR3 is CASSADSYNEQFF. In DNA, the CDR3 is TGTGCTAGCAGCGCAGACAGCTACAATGAGCAGTTCTTC.

The count of this clone is one. V gene TRBV28 combines with J gene TRBJ1-1; the D gene is possibly TRBD1 (6 bases). V lost 5 bases, J lost 3 bases, and 16 bases lay in between. The CDR3 extends over 15 amino acids. Germline V gene sequence: CDR1 MDHEN, CDR2 SYDVKM. The CDR3 here is CASSTTGTQDTEAFF. The CDR3 DNA sequence: TGTGCCAGCAGTACCACCGGGACACAAGACACTGAAGCTTTCTTT.

The chain links TRBV7-2 to TRBJ2-1; 10 bases fit TRBD2. CDR1 is SGHTA and CDR2 is FQGNSA in the germline V gene. This CDR3 region has 15 residues. J gave up 6 bases and V 5 bases, and 7 bases lay outside the gene matches. This CDR3 is CASSGRASGSNEQFF. The CDR3 DNA reads as TGTGCCAGCAGCGGGCGGGCTAGCGGGAGCAATGAGCAGTTCTTC.

The chain employs TRBV29-1 and TRBJ2-5; D perhaps matches TRBD2 (5 bases). In germline, CDR1 is SQVTM, CDR2 ANQGSEA. Trimming removed 7 bases from V and 5 bases from J, with 14 bases in between. The CDR3 is made up of 12 amino acids. CDR3 sequence: CSAGLLRETQYF. CDR3 bases: TGCAGCGCCGGACTGCTTCGGGAGACCCAGTACTTC.

The chain employs TRBV7-2 and TRBJ2-1, with TRBD2 as a possible D gene (8 bases). The V end lost 10 bases, the J end lost 0 bases, and 19 bases lay between the germline ends. CDR3 size: 16 residues. CDR1 is SGHTA and CDR2 is FQGNSA in the germline V gene. The CDR3 sequence: CATRGFSGISYNEQFF. CDR3 nucleotides: TGTGCCACCAGGGGGTTTAGCGGGATCTCCTACAATGAGCAGTTCTTC.

This chain links TRBV30 with TRBJ2-1, with 9 bases lining up with TRBD2. Germline V gives CDR1 GTSNPN, CDR2 SVGIG (reference sequence). The CDR3 has 18 amino acids. The V gene end was trimmed by 3 bases and the J gene end by 0 bases; junction bases not matched to a gene: 12. The CDR3 bases are TGTGCCTGGAGCACACCGAGGGCGGGAGGGCCCTCCTACAATGAGCAGTTCTTC. Translating gives CAWSTPRAGGPSYNEQFF.

This clone occurred once. V is TRBV7-2 and J is TRBJ2-7; TRBD2 matches at 10 bases. The CDR3 length is 18 residues. Germline V CDR1 and CDR2: SGHTA, FQGNSA. J lost 2 bases, V lost 3 bases, and 13 bases had no gene match. The CDR3 region has the DNA TGTGCCAGCAGCTTTAGTGGTGGACTAGCGGCGCTAGCCTACGAGCAGTACTTC. Its translation: CASSFSGGLAALAYEQYF.

The chain recombines TRBV30 with TRBJ2-7; 13 bases fit TRBD2. Germline V CDR1 and CDR2: GTSNPN, SVGIG (reference sequence). V lost 3 bases, J lost 4 bases, and 6 bases stayed unmatched. This CDR3 comprises 15 residues. For the CDR3, the DNA is TGTGCCTGGAGACTAGCGGGAGGGGCGGGGTACGAGCAGTACTTC. Its protein is CAWRLAGGAGYEQYF. The entire variable domain, with the rest obtained from reference TRBV30 and TRBJ2-7, is as follows: SQTIHQWPATLVQPVGSPLSLECTVEGTSNPNLYWYRQAAGRGLQLLFYSVGIGQISSEVPQNLSASRPQDRQFILSSKKLLLSDSGFYLCAWRLAGGAGYEQYFGPGTRLTVT.

The J gene is TRBJ1-1, the V gene TRBV7-9, with D unclear. V was shortened by 5 bases and J by 1 base, with 8 bases between the two germline ends. CDR3 size: 13 residues. Per the germline V gene, CDR1 is SEHNR and CDR2 is FQNEAQ (reference sequence). CDR3 in amino acids: CASSRTANTEAFF. The DNA for the CDR3 is TGTGCCAGCAGCCGAACAGCGAACACTGAAGCTTTCTTT.

The CDR3, as DNA: TGTGCCACCAGTGACCAACAGGGGGCTGATGTAGATACGCAGTATTTT. Its protein is CATSDQQGADVDTQYF. The chain joins TRBV24-1 to TRBJ2-3, with TRBD1 matching over 9 bases. CDR1 and CDR2 from the germline V gene are KGHDR and SFDVKD. V was pared by 4 bases and J by 5 bases, with 9 bases of the junction left unmatched. The CDR3 is made up of 16 amino acids.

J is TRBJ2-1 and V is TRBV27; 10 nucleotides line up with TRBD2. The CDR3 totals 14 residues. The trim removed 9 bases at V and 9 bases at J, leaving 11 bases unmatched. In germline, CDR1 is MNHEY, CDR2 SMNVEV (reference sequence). Here the CDR3 reads CASKRASGGFEQFF. The CDR3 DNA is TGTGCCAGTAAGAGGGCTAGCGGGGGCTTTGAGCAGTTCTTC.

The V gene is TRBV3-1 (or the pseudogene TRBV3-2), the J gene TRBJ1-4, with TRBD1 matching 7 bases. After removal of 4 bases from V and 5 bases from J, the junction contained 13 bases not matched to a gene. Looked up from germline, CDR1 is LGHDT and CDR2 is YNNKEL (reference sequence). CDR3 length: 17 amino acids. Here the CDR3 reads CASSRIEPGQRNEKLFF. The CDR3 DNA reads as TGTGCCAGCAGCCGCATAGAACCGGGACAGAGGAATGAAAAACTGTTTTTT.

The V gene is TRBV30, the J gene TRBJ1-2; D is perhaps TRBD1 (5 bases). The V end was cut by 0 bases, the J end by 2 bases, with 7 bases between. The germline CDR1 and CDR2 sequences are GTSNPN and SVGIG (reference sequence). The CDR3 totals 13 residues. The CDR3 here is CAWSVSGNYGYTF. DNA for the CDR3: TGTGCCTGGAGTGTATCAGGGAACTATGGCTACACCTTC.

The rearrangement uses TRBV6-5 and TRBJ1-4; the match to TRBD1 covers 10 bases. Unmatched junction bases numbered 8, after V lost 2 bases and J lost 8 bases. The CDR3 has 16 residues. The V gene's germline CDR1 is MNHEY and CDR2 SVGAGI. CDR3 sequence: CASSYGGQGVGEKLFF. Here the CDR3 DNA reads TGTGCCAGCAGTTACGGAGGACAGGGGGTTGGGGAAAAACTGTTTTTT.

The rearrangement links TRBV5-1 to TRBJ1-4, with no clear D. Deletions cut 2 bases from V and 5 bases from J, with 7 bases between. CDR1 SGHRS and CDR2 YFSETQ come from the germline V gene. This CDR3 region has 13 residues. Here the CDR3 DNA reads TGCGCCAGCAGCTTAGACATGAATGAAAAACTGTTTTTT. Protein sequence: CASSLDMNEKLFF.